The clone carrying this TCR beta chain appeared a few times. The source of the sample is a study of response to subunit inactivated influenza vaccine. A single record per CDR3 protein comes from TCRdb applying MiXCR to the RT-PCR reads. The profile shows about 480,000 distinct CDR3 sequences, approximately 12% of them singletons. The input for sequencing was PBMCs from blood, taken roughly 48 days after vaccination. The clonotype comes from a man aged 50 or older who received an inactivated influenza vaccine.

CDR3 in DNA: TGTGCCAGCAGCGTACGACCAGGGGAGGGAAACACCATATATTTT. Residues: CASSVRPGEGNTIYF. The gene calls are TRBV9 and TRBJ1-3; D possibly corresponds to TRBD1 (6 bases). V gave up 1 base and J gave up 4 bases, with 12 bases separating them. The CDR3 is 15 amino acids. CDR1 is SGDLS and CDR2 is YYNGEE in the germline V gene.